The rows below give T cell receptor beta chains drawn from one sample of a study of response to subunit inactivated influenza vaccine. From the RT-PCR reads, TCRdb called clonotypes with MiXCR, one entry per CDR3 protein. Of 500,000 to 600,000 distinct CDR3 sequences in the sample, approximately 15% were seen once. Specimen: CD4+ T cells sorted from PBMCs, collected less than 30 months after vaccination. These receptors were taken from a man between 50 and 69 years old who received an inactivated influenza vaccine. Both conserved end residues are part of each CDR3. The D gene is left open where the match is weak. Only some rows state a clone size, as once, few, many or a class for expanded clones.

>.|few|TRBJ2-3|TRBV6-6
CASSGPTDTQYF
TGTGCCAGCAGTGGTCCCACAGATACGCAGTATTTT
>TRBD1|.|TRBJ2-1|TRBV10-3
CAISAGQGPYNEQFF
TGTGCCATCAGCGCGGGACAGGGCCCCTACAATGAGCAGTTCTTC
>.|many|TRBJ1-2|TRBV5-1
CASRAQQGALLNYGYTF
TGCGCCAGCAGGGCCCAACAGGGCGCCTTACTTAACTATGGCTACACCTTC
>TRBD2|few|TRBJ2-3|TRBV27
CASSYLTSGATDTQYF
TGTGCCAGCAGTTACTTGACTAGCGGGGCCACAGATACGCAGTATTTT
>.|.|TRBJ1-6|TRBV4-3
CASSQDWIGSPLHF
TGCGCCAGCAGCCAAGACTGGATAGGATCACCCCTCCACTTT
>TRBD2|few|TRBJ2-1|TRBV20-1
CSARVRTSGSKDNEQFF
TGCAGTGCTAGAGTTCGGACTAGCGGGAGTAAAGACAATGAGCAGTTCTTC
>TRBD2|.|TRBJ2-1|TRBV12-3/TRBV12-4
CASSSQGLAGGKNEQFF
TGTGCCAGCAGCTCACAGGGACTAGCGGGAGGGAAGAATGAGCAGTTCTTC
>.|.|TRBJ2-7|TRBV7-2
CASTSVGGSSYEQYF
TGTGCCAGCACCTCAGTCGGGGGAAGTTCCTACGAGCAGTACTTC
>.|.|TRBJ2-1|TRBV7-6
CASGALQGISYNEQFF
TGTGCCAGCGGGGCCCTACAGGGAATCTCCTACAATGAGCAGTTCTTC
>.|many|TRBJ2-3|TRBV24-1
CATSDFPRTTDTQYF
TGTGCCACCAGTGATTTCCCAAGGACTACAGATACGCAGTATTTT
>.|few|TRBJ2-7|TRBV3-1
CASSAREKYEQYF
TGTGCCAGCAGCGCCCGGGAGAAATACGAGCAGTACTTC
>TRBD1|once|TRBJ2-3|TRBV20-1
CSARDGRTGGPDF
TGCAGTGCTAGAGATGGGAGGACAGGGGGTCCGGATTTT
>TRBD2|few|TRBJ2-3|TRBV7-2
CASSLAVSGTDTQYF
TGTGCCAGCAGCTTAGCGGTTAGCGGGACAGATACGCAGTATTTT
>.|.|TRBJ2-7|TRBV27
CASTPRFTGGAEQYF
TGTGCCAGCACTCCACGGTTTACAGGTGGAGCCGAGCAGTACTTC
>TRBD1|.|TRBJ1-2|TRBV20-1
CSAPGTGHGYTF
TGCAGTGCACCCGGGACAGGGCATGGCTACACCTTC
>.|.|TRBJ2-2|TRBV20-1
CSARTQLGGRPGELFF
TGCAGTGCTAGAACTCAACTAGGGGGTCGACCCGGGGAGCTGTTTTTT
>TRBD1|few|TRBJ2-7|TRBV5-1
CASSWYGQGRDEQYF
TGCGCCAGCAGCTGGTACGGACAGGGAAGGGACGAGCAGTACTTC
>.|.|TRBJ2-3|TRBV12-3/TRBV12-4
CASSLRQDSTDTQYF
TGTGCCAGCAGTTTAAGGCAGGATAGCACAGATACGCAGTATTTT
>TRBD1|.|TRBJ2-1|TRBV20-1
CSARGPGQGDEQFF
TGCAGTGCTAGAGGTCCGGGACAGGGCGATGAGCAGTTCTTC
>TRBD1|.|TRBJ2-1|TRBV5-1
CASREYYRGNEQFF
TGCGCCAGCAGGGAGTACTACAGGGGCAATGAGCAGTTCTTC
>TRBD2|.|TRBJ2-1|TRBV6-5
CASSYSRGRDRFF
TGTGCCAGCAGTTACTCACGCGGGAGGGATCGGTTCTTC
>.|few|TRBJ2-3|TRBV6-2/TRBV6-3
CASRSTGTDTQYF
TGTGCCAGCAGGTCTACAGGGACAGATACGCAGTATTTT